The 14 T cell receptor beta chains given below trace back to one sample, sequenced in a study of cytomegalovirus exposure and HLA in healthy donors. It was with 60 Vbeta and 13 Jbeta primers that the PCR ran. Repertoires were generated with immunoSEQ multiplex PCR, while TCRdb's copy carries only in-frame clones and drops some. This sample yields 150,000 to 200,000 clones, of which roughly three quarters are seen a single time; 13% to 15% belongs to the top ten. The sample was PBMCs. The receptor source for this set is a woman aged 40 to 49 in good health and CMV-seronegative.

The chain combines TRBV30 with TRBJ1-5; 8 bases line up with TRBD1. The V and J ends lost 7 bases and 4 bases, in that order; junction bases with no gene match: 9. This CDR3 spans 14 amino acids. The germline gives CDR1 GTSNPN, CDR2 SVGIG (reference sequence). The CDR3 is CALQQGVGNQPQHF. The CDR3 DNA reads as TGTGCCTTACAACAGGGGGTAGGGAATCAGCCCCAGCATTTT.

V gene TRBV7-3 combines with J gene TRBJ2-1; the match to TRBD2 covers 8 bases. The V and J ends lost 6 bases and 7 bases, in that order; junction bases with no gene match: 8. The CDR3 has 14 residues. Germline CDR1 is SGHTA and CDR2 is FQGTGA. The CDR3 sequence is CASSWGLGVNEQFF. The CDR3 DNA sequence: TGTGCCAGCAGTTGGGGACTAGGCGTTAATGAGCAGTTCTTC.

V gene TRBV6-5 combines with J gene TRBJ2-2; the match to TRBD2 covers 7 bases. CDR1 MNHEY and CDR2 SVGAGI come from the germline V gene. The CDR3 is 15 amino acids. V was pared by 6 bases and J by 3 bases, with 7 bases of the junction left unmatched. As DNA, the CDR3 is TGTGCCAGCAGAACTAGCGACCCTTACACCGGGGAGCTGTTTTTT. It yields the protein CASRTSDPYTGELFF.

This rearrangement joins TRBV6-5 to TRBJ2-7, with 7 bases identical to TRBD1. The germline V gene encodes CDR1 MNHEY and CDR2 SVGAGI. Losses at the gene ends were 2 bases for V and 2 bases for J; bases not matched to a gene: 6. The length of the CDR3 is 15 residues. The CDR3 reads CASSYRDSGAYEQYF. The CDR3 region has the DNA TGTGCCAGCAGTTACCGGGACAGTGGGGCCTACGAGCAGTACTTC.

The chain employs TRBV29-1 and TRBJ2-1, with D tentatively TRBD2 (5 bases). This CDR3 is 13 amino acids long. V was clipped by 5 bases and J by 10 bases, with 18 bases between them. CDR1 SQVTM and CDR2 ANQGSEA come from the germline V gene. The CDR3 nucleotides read TGCAGCGTTACCCCCATTACTAGAGGGGAGCAGTTCTTC. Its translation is CSVTPITRGEQFF.

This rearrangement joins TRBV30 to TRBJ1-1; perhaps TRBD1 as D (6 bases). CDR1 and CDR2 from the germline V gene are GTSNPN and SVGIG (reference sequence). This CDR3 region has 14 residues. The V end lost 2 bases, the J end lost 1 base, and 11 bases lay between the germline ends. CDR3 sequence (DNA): TGTGCCTGGAGTTCGGGGGGCAGGAACACTGAAGCTTTCTTT. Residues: CAWSSGGRNTEAFF. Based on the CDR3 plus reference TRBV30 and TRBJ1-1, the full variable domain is SQTIHQWPATLVQPVGSPLSLECTVEGTSNPNLYWYRQAAGRGLQLLFYSVGIGQISSEVPQNLSASRPQDRQFILSSKKLLLSDSGFYLCAWSSGGRNTEAFFGQGTRLTVV.

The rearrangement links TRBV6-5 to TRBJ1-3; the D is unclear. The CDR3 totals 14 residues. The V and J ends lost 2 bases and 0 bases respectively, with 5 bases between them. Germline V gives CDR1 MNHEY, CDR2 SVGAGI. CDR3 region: CASSYRSSGNTIYF. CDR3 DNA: TGTGCCAGCAGTTACCGGAGCTCTGGAAACACCATATATTTT.

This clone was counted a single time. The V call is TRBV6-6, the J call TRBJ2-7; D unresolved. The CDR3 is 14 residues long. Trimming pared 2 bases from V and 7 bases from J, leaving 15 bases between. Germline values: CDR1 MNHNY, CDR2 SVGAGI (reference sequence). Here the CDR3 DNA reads TGTGCCAGCAGTTACGCGAGGTCTCTGGAAGAGCAGTACTTC. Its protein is CASSYARSLEEQYF.

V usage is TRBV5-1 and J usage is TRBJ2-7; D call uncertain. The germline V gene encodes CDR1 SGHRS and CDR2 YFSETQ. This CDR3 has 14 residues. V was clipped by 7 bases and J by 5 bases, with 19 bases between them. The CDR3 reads CASRALINRDEQYF. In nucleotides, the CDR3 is TGCGCCAGCCGCGCCCTGATTAACCGCGACGAGCAGTACTTC.

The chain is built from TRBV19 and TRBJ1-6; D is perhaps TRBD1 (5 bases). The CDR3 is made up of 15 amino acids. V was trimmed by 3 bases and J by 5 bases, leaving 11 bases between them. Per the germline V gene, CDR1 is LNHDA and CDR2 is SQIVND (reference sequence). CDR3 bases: TGTGCCAGTAGTATGGGCAGGGTGAATAATTCACCCCTCCACTTT. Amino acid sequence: CASSMGRVNNSPLHF.

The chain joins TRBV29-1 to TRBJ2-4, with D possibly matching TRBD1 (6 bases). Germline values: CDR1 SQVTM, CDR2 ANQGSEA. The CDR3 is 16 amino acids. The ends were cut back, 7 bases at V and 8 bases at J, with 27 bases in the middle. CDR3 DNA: TGCAGCGCCACACTGCGGGCCAGGGGCGTTTCGGACATTCAGTACTTC. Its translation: CSATLRARGVSDIQYF.

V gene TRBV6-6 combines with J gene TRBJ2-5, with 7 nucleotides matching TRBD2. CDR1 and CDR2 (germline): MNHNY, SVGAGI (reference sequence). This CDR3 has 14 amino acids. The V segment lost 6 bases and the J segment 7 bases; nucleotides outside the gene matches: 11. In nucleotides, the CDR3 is TGTGCCAGCAGGAACTTGGGGGGGGACGGGACCCAGTACTTC. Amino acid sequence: CASRNLGGDGTQYF.

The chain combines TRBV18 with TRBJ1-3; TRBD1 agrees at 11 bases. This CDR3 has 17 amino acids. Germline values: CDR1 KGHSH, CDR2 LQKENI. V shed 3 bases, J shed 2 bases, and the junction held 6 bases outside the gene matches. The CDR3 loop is CASSPAGQGAAGNTIYF. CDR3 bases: TGTGCCAGCTCACCGGCAGGACAGGGGGCAGCTGGAAACACCATATATTTT.

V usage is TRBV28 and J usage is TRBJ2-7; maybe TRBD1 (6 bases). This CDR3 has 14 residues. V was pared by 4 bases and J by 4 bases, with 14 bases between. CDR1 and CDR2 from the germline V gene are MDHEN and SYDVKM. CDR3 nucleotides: TGTGCCAGCAGTTCTACAGGGAAGGGGTACGAGCAGTACTTC. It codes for CASSSTGKGYEQYF.